The 22 T cell receptor beta chains given below trace back to one sample, sequenced in a study of blood T cell repertoires in COVID-19 (dated by TCRdb to 2020 to 2021). Library preparation was by the immunoSEQ multiplex PCR assay. Not all clones reach the TCRdb copy of this immuneACCESS table, which keeps in-frame sequences only. Checked studies attribute under half of the gap to unresolved V genes and leave the rest unexplained. The sample contains about 190,000 clones, approximately 78% of them found a single time. Of the sample, 2.8% falls within the top ten clones. Sequencing was done on a sample of peripheral blood. All receptors derive from a woman at least 80 years old with active or convalescent COVID-19.

The rearrangement uses TRBV5-1 and TRBJ2-5; 13 bases are shared with TRBD2. There are 13 residues in the CDR3. The germline gives CDR1 SGHRS, CDR2 YFSETQ. V lost 5 bases to trimming and J lost 7 bases; unmatched junction nucleotides: 2. In DNA, the CDR3 is TGCGCCAGCAGACTAGCGGGGGGGCGGACCCAGTACTTC. Residues: CASRLAGGRTQYF.

The chain has TRBV28 and TRBJ1-2; a possible D gene is TRBD1 (5 bases). With 2 bases removed from V and 4 bases from J, the gap between germline ends came to 11 bases. The germline CDR1 and CDR2 sequences are MDHEN and SYDVKM. This CDR3 region has 14 residues. This CDR3 reads CASSLRQFGYGYTF. The DNA for the CDR3 is TGTGCCAGCAGTTTACGACAGTTCGGCTATGGCTACACCTTC.

The rearrangement uses TRBV28 and TRBJ2-3; a weak D match, TRBD2 (7 bases). With 5 bases removed from V and 2 bases from J, the gap between germline ends came to 17 bases. Germline V lookup: CDR1 MDHEN, CDR2 SYDVKM. The CDR3 runs 16 residues. Written as DNA, the CDR3 is TGTGCCAGCAGTCCCCATGCGGGGGCCGTCACAGATACGCAGTATTTT. Residues: CASSPHAGAVTDTQYF.

The CDR3 spells CASSLGNRGPETQYF. CDR3 coding DNA: TGTGCCAGCAGTTTAGGGAACAGGGGCCCAGAGACCCAGTACTTC. V gene TRBV25-1 combines with J gene TRBJ2-5; 7 bases match TRBD1. Germline CDR1 and CDR2: MGHDK and SYGVNS. Trimming took 5 bases from V and 4 from J; bases not matched to a gene: 10. This CDR3 has 15 residues.

The genes are TRBV28 and TRBJ1-4; D is unclear. There are 12 residues in the CDR3. The ends were cut back, 8 bases at V and 7 bases at J, with 11 bases in the middle. The germline CDR1 and CDR2 sequences are MDHEN and SYDVKM. The CDR3 spells CASRWPGEKLFF. CDR3 bases: TGTGCCAGCCGTTGGCCGGGTGAAAAACTGTTTTTT.

The chain carries TRBV5-1 and TRBJ2-7, with D possibly TRBD1 on 6 matching bases. The CDR3 length is 14 residues. V lost 4 bases, J lost 0 bases, and 11 bases lay in between. Germline assignment: CDR1 SGHRS and CDR2 YFSETQ. The CDR3 sequence: CASSLRTASYEQYF. CDR3 sequence (DNA): TGCGCCAGCAGCCTTCGGACAGCCTCCTACGAGCAGTACTTC.

CDR3: CASTVGAAYGYTF. CDR3 in DNA: TGTGCCAGCACTGTGGGGGCGGCCTATGGCTACACCTTC. The chain has TRBV6-6 and TRBJ1-2; tentative D call: TRBD1 (6 bases). The CDR3 contains 13 residues. V gave up 7 bases and J gave up 4 bases, with 13 bases separating them. Germline CDR1 reads MNHNY; CDR2 reads SVGAGI (reference sequence).

V is TRBV19 and J is TRBJ1-6, with 7 bases fitting TRBD1. CDR1 is LNHDA, CDR2 SQIVND, per germline (reference sequence). V lost 3 bases to trimming and J lost 3 bases; unmatched junction nucleotides: 8. The CDR3 runs 17 residues. This CDR3 is CASSMKGGAGYNSPLHF. CDR3 nucleotides: TGTGCCAGTAGTATGAAAGGGGGCGCCGGCTATAATTCACCCCTCCACTTT.

This clone was detected only once. The chain couples TRBV4-3 to TRBJ2-2; 10 bases are a match to TRBD2. V dropped 0 bases and J dropped 7; count of bases not matched to a gene: 5. Germline loops: CDR1 LGHNA, CDR2 YSLEER. The CDR3 sequence is 16 residues long. The CDR3 DNA is TGCGCCAGCAGCCAAGATCAGCGGGGGGGCAGCGGGGAGCTGTTTTTT. The encoded protein is CASSQDQRGGSGELFF.

The chain combines TRBV5-1 with TRBJ1-6; 8 nucleotides match TRBD1. V shed 4 bases, J shed 8 bases, and the junction held 8 bases outside the gene matches. This CDR3 is 15 amino acids long. The germline CDR1 and CDR2 sequences are SGHRS and YFSETQ. The CDR3 DNA sequence: TGCGCCAGCAGCACGGGACAGGATTTTCATTCACCCCTCCACTTT. Its translation: CASSTGQDFHSPLHF.

This clone was seen a few times. The chain links TRBV5-1 to TRBJ1-2, with 7 positions matching TRBD1. J was trimmed by 4 bases and V by 4 bases; bases with no gene match: 7. CDR1 is SGHRS and CDR2 is YFSETQ in the germline V gene. The CDR3 has 14 residues. CDR3 loop: CASSPGQATYGYTF. CDR3 nucleotide sequence: TGCGCCAGCAGCCCCGGACAGGCGACCTATGGCTACACCTTC.

This clone was picked up one time. The genes are TRBV6-5 and TRBJ2-7; 8 bases fit TRBD1. CDR1 and CDR2 from the germline V gene are MNHEY and SVGAGI. V shed 7 bases and J 6 bases; nucleotides not matched to a gene: 11. The CDR3 is made up of 14 amino acids. The CDR3 protein is CASISRGRIPEQYF. The CDR3 coding sequence is TGTGCCAGCATAAGCAGGGGGCGAATACCCGAGCAGTACTTC.

The chain carries TRBV19 and TRBJ2-7, with D tentatively TRBD2 (5 bases). Trimming removed 5 bases at V and 0 bases at J, with 11 bases between. The CDR3 is 14 amino acids. Germline V gives CDR1 LNHDA, CDR2 SQIVND (reference sequence). CDR3 DNA sequence: TGTGCCAGTAGTTCCCCACGGGGCTCCTACGAGCAGTACTTC. Encoded protein: CASSSPRGSYEQYF. The full variable domain, its missing parts supplied by reference TRBV19 and TRBJ2-7, is DGGITQSPKYLFRKEGQNVTLSCEQNLNHDAMYWYRQDPGQGLRLIYYSQIVNDFQKGDIAEGYSVSREKKESFPLTVTSAQKNPTAFYLCASSSPRGSYEQYFGPGTRLTVT.

This chain connects TRBV10-3 to TRBJ2-7; TRBD1 might be the D (7 bases). Germline V gene sequence: CDR1 ENHRY, CDR2 SYGVKD. Trimming stripped 4 bases from V and 0 bases from J, with 10 bases between. This CDR3 is built from 14 residues. The CDR3 DNA reads TGTGCCATCAGTGGGCGGGACAGCTCCTACGAGCAGTACTTC. This codes for CAISGRDSSYEQYF.

The V call is TRBV4-2, the J call TRBJ2-5, with 9 bases matching TRBD2. CDR3 size: 19 residues. Per the germline V gene, CDR1 is LGHNA and CDR2 is YNFKEQ. Trimming took 0 bases from V and 5 from J; bases not matched to a gene: 16. The DNA of the CDR3 is TGTGCCAGCAGCCAAGACGTTGGTGTGGCGGGGGGGGCCCGGGAGACCCAGTACTTC. It is translated as CASSQDVGVAGGARETQYF.

J is TRBJ2-2 and V is TRBV28; 8 nucleotides line up with TRBD1. CDR1 MDHEN and CDR2 SYDVKM come from the germline V gene. This CDR3 spans 17 amino acids. J lost 7 bases, V lost 4 bases, and 14 bases had no gene match. In DNA form, the CDR3 reads TGTGCCAGCAGTTCTCCCTTTCAGGGGGCGCAGGACGGGGAGCTGTTTTTT. This translates into CASSSPFQGAQDGELFF.

This chain links TRBV28 with TRBJ2-3; the match to TRBD2 covers 13 bases. Looked up from germline, CDR1 is MDHEN and CDR2 is SYDVKM. After removal of 5 bases from V and 0 bases from J, the junction contained 8 bases not matched to a gene. There are 18 residues in the CDR3. CDR3 sequence: CASSPGPGLAGSTDTQYF. The CDR3 DNA reads as TGTGCCAGCAGTCCTGGCCCGGGACTAGCGGGGAGCACAGATACGCAGTATTTT.

The chain combines TRBV6-1 with TRBJ2-1; no reliable D call. The CDR3 loop spans 14 amino acids. Germline V gene lookup returns CDR1 MNHNS and CDR2 SASEGT. V lost 2 bases to trimming and J lost 0 bases, with 5 bases between them. The CDR3 loop is CASSEHSSYNEQFF. The CDR3 bases are TGTGCCAGCAGTGAACACAGCTCCTACAATGAGCAGTTCTTC.

This clone appeared a few times. The V call is TRBV5-8, the J call TRBJ2-7; D possibly corresponds to TRBD1 (6 bases). This CDR3 contains 16 residues. CDR1 is SGHTS and CDR2 is YDEGEE in the germline V gene. Trimming took off 0 bases at V and 0 bases at J, with 13 bases between the two ends. The CDR3: CASSLGQAYYSYEQYF. As DNA, the CDR3 is TGTGCCAGCAGCTTGGGACAGGCCTACTACTCCTACGAGCAGTACTTC.

The chain employs TRBV18 and TRBJ2-7, with 9 positions matching TRBD1. Germline V gene sequence: CDR1 KGHSH, CDR2 LQKENI. The CDR3 is 17 amino acids. With V trimmed by 6 bases and J by 6 bases, 18 bases remained unmatched. The DNA of the CDR3 is TGTGCCAGCTCCCCAAGGGACAGGGAGCCCTCCGGCGGCGAGCAGTACTTC. Its translation: CASSPRDREPSGGEQYF.

The chain recombines TRBV4-3 with TRBJ1-1; 7 nucleotides align to TRBD1. The CDR3 is 14 amino acids. The germline CDR1 and CDR2 sequences are LGHNA and YSLEER. V shed 4 bases, J shed 6 bases, and the junction held 8 bases outside the gene matches. The CDR3 region is CASSREGGAAEAFF. CDR3 nucleotide sequence: TGCGCCAGCAGCCGCGAAGGGGGCGCGGCTGAAGCTTTCTTT.

V and J are TRBV6-2 or TRBV6-3 and TRBJ1-1; D is possibly TRBD1 (5 bases). Germline lookup yields CDR1 MNHEY and CDR2 SVGEGT. The CDR3 runs 14 residues. V was shortened by 4 bases and J by 5 bases, with 14 bases between the two germline ends. The CDR3 protein is CASSSNRRETEAFF. In DNA form, the CDR3 reads TGTGCCAGCAGTTCCAACAGGAGGGAGACTGAAGCTTTCTTT.